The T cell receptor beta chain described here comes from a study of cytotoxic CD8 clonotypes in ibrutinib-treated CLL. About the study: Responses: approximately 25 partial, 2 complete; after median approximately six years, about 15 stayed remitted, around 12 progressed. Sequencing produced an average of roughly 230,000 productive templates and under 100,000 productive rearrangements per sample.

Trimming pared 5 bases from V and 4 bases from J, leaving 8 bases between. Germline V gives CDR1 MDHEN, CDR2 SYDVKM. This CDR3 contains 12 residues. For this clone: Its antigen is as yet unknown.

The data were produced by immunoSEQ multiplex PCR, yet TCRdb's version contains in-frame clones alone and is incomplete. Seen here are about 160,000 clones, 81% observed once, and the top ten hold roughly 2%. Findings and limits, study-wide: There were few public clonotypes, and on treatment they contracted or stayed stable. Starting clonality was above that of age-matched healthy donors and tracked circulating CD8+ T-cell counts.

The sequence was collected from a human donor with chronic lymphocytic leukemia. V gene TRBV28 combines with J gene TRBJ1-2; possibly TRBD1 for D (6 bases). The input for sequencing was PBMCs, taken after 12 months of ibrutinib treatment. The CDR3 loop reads CASSRGFYGYTF. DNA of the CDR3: TGTGCCAGCAGTAGGGGGTTCTATGGCTACACCTTC.